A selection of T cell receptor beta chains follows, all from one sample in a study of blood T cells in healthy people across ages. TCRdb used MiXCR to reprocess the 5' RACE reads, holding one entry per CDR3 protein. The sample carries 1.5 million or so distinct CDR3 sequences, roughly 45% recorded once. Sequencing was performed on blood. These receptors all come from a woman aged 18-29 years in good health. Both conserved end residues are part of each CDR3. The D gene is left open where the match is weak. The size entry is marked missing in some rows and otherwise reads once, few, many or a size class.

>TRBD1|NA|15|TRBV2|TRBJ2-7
CASSPGGQGADEQYF
TGTGCCAGCAGTCCTGGGGGACAGGGGGCTGACGAGCAGTACTTC
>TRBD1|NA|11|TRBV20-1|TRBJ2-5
CSARRDSEQYF
TGCAGTGCTCGCCGGGACAGTGAGCAGTACTTC
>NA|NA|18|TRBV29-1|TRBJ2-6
CSVEGPGRGLSGANVLTF
TGCAGCGTTGAGGGTCCGGGACGGGGCCTCTCGGGGGCCAACGTCCTGACTTTC
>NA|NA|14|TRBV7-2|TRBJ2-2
CASLGAGNTGELFF
TGTGCCAGCTTGGGAGCGGGGAACACCGGGGAGCTGTTTTTT
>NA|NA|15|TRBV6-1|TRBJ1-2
CASSEMQGLSRGYTF
TGTGCCAGCAGTGAAATGCAGGGTTTATCGAGAGGCTACACCTTC
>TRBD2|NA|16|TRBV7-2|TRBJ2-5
CASSLFSGGYQETQYF
TGTGCCAGCAGCTTATTTAGCGGGGGCTACCAAGAGACCCAGTACTTC
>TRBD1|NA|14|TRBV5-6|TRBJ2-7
CASSPQGSPYEQYF
TGTGCCAGCAGCCCACAGGGGTCCCCCTACGAGCAGTACTTC
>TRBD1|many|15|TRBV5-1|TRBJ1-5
CASSRTGGSNQPQHF
TGCGCCAGCAGCCGGACAGGGGGTAGCAATCAGCCCCAGCATTTT
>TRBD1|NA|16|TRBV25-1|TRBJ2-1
CASSDLTGGIQETQFF
TGTGCCAGCAGTGATTTGACAGGGGGGATCCAAGAGACCCAGTTCTTC
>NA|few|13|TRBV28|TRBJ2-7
CASTSTVAYEQYF
TGTGCCAGCACCTCAACAGTGGCCTACGAGCAGTACTTC
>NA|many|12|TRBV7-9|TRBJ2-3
CASSSLGDTQYF
TGTGCCAGCAGCTCCCTTGGAGATACGCAGTATTTT
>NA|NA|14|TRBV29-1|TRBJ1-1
CSVPRQMGGTEAFF
TGCAGCGTTCCCCGACAGATGGGAGGCACTGAAGCTTTCTTT
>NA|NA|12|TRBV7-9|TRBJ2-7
CASSFPLNEQYF
TGTGCCAGCAGCTTTCCCCTCAACGAGCAGTACTTC
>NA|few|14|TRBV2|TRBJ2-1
CASSELAKGNEQFF
TGTGCCAGCAGTGAGCTAGCAAAGGGCAATGAGCAGTTCTTC
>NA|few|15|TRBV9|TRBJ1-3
CASSGAGSSGNTIYF
TGTGCCAGCAGTGGGGCGGGGAGCTCTGGAAACACCATATATTTT
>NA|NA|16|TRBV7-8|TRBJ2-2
CASMVTGLLSTGELFF
TGTGCCAGCATGGTAACCGGACTTCTCTCCACCGGGGAGCTGTTTTTT
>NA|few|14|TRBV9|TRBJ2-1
CASSEAATYNEQFF
TGTGCCAGCAGCGAGGCGGCTACCTACAATGAGCAGTTCTTC
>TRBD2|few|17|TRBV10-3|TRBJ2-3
CAISESIGTSSADTQYF
TGTGCCATCAGTGAGTCGATTGGGACTAGTTCGGCAGATACGCAGTATTTT
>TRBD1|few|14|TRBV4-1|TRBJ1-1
CASSHGQGVSEAFF
TGCGCCAGCAGCCACGGGCAGGGGGTCTCTGAAGCTTTCTTT
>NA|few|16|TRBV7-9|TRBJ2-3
CASSPRDGISTDTQYF
TGTGCCAGCAGCCCTCGCGACGGGATTAGCACAGATACGCAGTATTTT
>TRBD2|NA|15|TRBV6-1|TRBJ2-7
CASSVAAGESYEQYF
TGTGCCAGCAGCGTGGCCGCGGGGGAATCCTACGAGCAGTACTTC
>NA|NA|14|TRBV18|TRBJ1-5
CASSPPGGRQPQHF
TGTGCCAGCTCACCACCGGGCGGGCGCCAGCCCCAGCATTTT
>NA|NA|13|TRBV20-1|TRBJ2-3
CSATGFSTDTQYF
TGCAGTGCCACAGGGTTTAGCACAGATACGCAGTATTTT
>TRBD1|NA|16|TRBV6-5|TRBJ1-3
CASSYYQTGESNTIYF
TGTGCCAGCAGTTACTATCAGACAGGGGAGTCGAACACCATATATTTT
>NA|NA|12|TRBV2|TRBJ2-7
CASSELSNEQYF
TGTGCCAGCAGTGAATTGTCTAACGAGCAGTACTTC
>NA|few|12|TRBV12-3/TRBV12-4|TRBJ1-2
CASSAAIYGYTF
TGTGCCAGCAGTGCCGCGATCTATGGCTACACCTTC
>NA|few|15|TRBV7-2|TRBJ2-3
CASSLDWTRGDTQYF
TGTGCCAGCAGCTTAGATTGGACGAGAGGTGATACGCAGTATTTT
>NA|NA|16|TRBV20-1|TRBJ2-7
CSARLFAGKSSYEQYF
TGCAGCGCTAGATTGTTTGCGGGGAAAAGCTCCTACGAGCAGTACTTC
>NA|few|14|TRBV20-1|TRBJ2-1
CSAYRLEGYNEQFF
TGCAGTGCTTACCGACTAGAGGGTTACAATGAGCAGTTCTTC
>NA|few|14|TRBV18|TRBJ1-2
CASQPGAELYGYTF
TGTGCCAGCCAACCTGGAGCAGAACTCTATGGCTACACCTTC
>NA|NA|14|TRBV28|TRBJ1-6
CASSYTSLNSPLHF
TGTGCCAGCAGTTACACCTCGTTAAATTCACCCCTCCACTTT
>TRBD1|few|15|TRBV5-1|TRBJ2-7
CASPQKTGITYEQYF
TGCGCCAGCCCCCAGAAGACAGGGATTACCTACGAGCAGTACTTC
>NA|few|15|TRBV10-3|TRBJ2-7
CAIKSQGGPTYEQYF
TGTGCCATCAAGTCCCAAGGCGGTCCAACCTACGAGCAGTACTTC
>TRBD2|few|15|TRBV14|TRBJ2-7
CASSQWGLAGYEQYF
TGTGCCAGCAGCCAATGGGGTCTAGCGGGCTACGAGCAGTACTTC
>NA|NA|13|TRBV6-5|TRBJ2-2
CASSYPGSGELFF
TGTGCCAGCAGTTACCCAGGGTCCGGGGAGCTGTTTTTT